This T cell receptor (beta chain) was identified during a study of shared clonotypes between healthy human individuals. The method was immunoSEQ multiplex PCR; TCRdb's version includes in-frame clones alone and lacks a portion of them. The sample carries some 2,500,000 clones, 93% recorded once. This CDR3 has 15 residues. Trimming stripped 0 bases from V and 0 bases from J, with 9 bases between. CDR1 LNHNV and CDR2 YYDKDF come from the germline V gene (reference sequence). The clonotype originates from a man aged 18 to 35 in good health. Some clones in this sample may be carry-over from other donors' samples. Sequenced material: naive CD4+ T cells from PBMCs. Subset: CD45RA+ positively selected. The V gene is TRBV15, the J gene TRBJ2-7; D gene unclear. In DNA, the CDR3 is TGTGCCACCAGCAGAGAGGGTCAGGACTCCTACGAGCAGTACTTC. Protein product: CATSREGQDSYEQYF.